This T cell receptor beta chain originates from a study of blood T cell repertoires in COVID-19. Study information: Sites across the United States, Italy and Spain contributed samples from acute and convalescent COVID-19. PBMCs, B-cell-depleted T cells, or T cells provided the cDNA or gDNA that made up the material.

Trimming removed 6 bases at V and 9 bases at J, with 12 bases between. The CDR3 has 12 residues. The germline V gene has CDR1 LNHDA and CDR2 SQIVND (reference sequence). Original data processing: Reference gene primer amplification gave nucleated cell count estimates. TCRdb keeps only in-frame clones here, not all; method: immunoSEQ multiplex PCR. That table supplies the V and J calls and clone size; D and trimming were determined from the DNA. This table has about 210,000 clones, approximately 80% appearing once. This clone was counted only a few times. Specimen: peripheral blood. The V gene is TRBV19, the J gene TRBJ1-3, with D perhaps TRBD1 (5 bases). The sequence was obtained from a man in his forties or fifties who had recovered from COVID-19. The CDR3 reads CASSGTGATIYF. Here the CDR3 DNA reads TGTGCCAGTAGCGGTACTGGGGCCACCATATATTTT.